Listed below are T cell receptor beta chains from one sample, sequenced in a study of T cells in Graves' hyperthyroidism and ophthalmopathy. TCRdb called the multiplex PCR reads again in MiXCR, with one record for every CDR3 protein. The sample has about 480,000 distinct CDR3 sequences; roughly 14% are singletons. Material: blood. Source of these receptors: a woman under 30 with Graves' hyperthyroidism. Both conserved end residues are part of each CDR3. The order of the fields is V gene, J gene, clone size, D gene, CDR3 protein, CDR3 DNA. D genes are given only for firm matches. Expanded clones get a size class; other rows say once, few or many, or leave the size out.

v_call: TRBV12-3/TRBV12-4
j_call: TRBJ2-3
clone_size: -
d_call: TRBD2
cdr3_aa: CASTRGLAGGHGTDTQYF
cdr3_nt: TGTGCCAGCACCAGGGGACTAGCGGGAGGGCACGGCACAGATACGCAGTATTTT

v_call: TRBV28
j_call: TRBJ2-3
clone_size: many
d_call: TRBD1
cdr3_aa: CASSSTGSGDTQYF
cdr3_nt: TGTGCCAGCAGTTCGACAGGGTCAGGGGATACGCAGTATTTT

v_call: TRBV5-1
j_call: TRBJ2-1
clone_size: -
d_call: TRBD2
cdr3_aa: CASSQTLAGPPGANEQFF
cdr3_nt: TGCGCCAGCAGCCAAACCCTAGCGGGCCCTCCAGGTGCCAATGAGCAGTTCTTC

v_call: TRBV6-1
j_call: TRBJ1-3
clone_size: -
d_call: -
cdr3_aa: CASSEAGTEDTIYF
cdr3_nt: TGTGCCAGCAGTGAAGCGGGCACCGAGGACACCATATATTTT

v_call: TRBV25-1
j_call: TRBJ2-3
clone_size: -
d_call: -
cdr3_aa: CASSGLRRATDTQYF
cdr3_nt: TGTGCCAGCAGTGGCTTAAGGAGGGCCACAGATACGCAGTATTTT

v_call: TRBV27
j_call: TRBJ2-5
clone_size: many
d_call: -
cdr3_aa: CASSPLYQETQYF
cdr3_nt: TGTGCCAGCAGTCCCTTGTACCAAGAGACCCAGTACTTC

v_call: TRBV28
j_call: TRBJ2-7
clone_size: many
d_call: -
cdr3_aa: CASSLSHKSPYF
cdr3_nt: TGTGCCAGCAGTTTATCCCACAAAAGCCCGTACTTC

v_call: TRBV4-1
j_call: TRBJ2-3
clone_size: -
d_call: TRBD2
cdr3_aa: CASRIAGSSTDTQYF
cdr3_nt: TGCGCCAGCCGTATAGCGGGGAGCAGCACAGATACGCAGTATTTT

v_call: TRBV6-1
j_call: TRBJ1-5
clone_size: many
d_call: -
cdr3_aa: CASSEEAAGNQPQHF
cdr3_nt: TGTGCCAGCAGTGAGGAGGCGGCGGGTAATCAGCCCCAGCATTTT

v_call: TRBV7-7
j_call: TRBJ2-5
clone_size: few
d_call: -
cdr3_aa: CASSLGLGGLQETQYF
cdr3_nt: TGTGCTAGCAGCTTAGGACTGGGGGGGCTCCAAGAGACCCAGTACTTC

v_call: TRBV11-1
j_call: TRBJ2-3
clone_size: many
d_call: -
cdr3_aa: CASSFRPRIRATDTQYF
cdr3_nt: TGTGCCAGCAGCTTTCGCCCCCGGATTAGGGCCACAGATACGCAGTATTTT

v_call: TRBV10-3
j_call: TRBJ2-2
clone_size: many
d_call: TRBD2
cdr3_aa: CAISRAGENTGELFF
cdr3_nt: TGTGCCATCAGTAGAGCGGGAGAGAACACCGGGGAGCTGTTTTTT

v_call: TRBV10-3
j_call: TRBJ1-2
clone_size: many
d_call: -
cdr3_aa: CAISEGQRNYGYTF
cdr3_nt: TGTGCCATCAGTGAGGGACAGCGGAACTATGGCTACACCTTC